The text below deals with one T cell receptor (beta chain). This sample stems from a study of shared T cell receptors in the human thymus. CDR3 length: 20 amino acids. The germline gives CDR1 LGHNA, CDR2 YSLEER. The J segment lost 3 bases and the V segment lost 3 bases, leaving 22 bases of the junction unmatched. TCRdb keeps only in-frame clones here, not all; method: immunoSEQ multiplex PCR. The table records some 700,000 clones, over 75% of them present only once. These data were also filed under a second study, of human thymus T cells. Turning to that study: In unrelated individuals, thymic repertoires overlapped highly, according to related research.

The receptor comes from a boy younger than two with a congenital heart defect. Sequencing was performed on thymocytes. This chain connects TRBV4-3 to TRBJ1-2; 7 nucleotides align to TRBD1. The chain's CDR3 is CASSHRPRRERGLLDYGYTF. In DNA form, the CDR3 reads TGCGCCAGCAGCCATCGTCCCCGGCGGGAAAGGGGGCTTTTGGACTATGGCTACACCTTC.